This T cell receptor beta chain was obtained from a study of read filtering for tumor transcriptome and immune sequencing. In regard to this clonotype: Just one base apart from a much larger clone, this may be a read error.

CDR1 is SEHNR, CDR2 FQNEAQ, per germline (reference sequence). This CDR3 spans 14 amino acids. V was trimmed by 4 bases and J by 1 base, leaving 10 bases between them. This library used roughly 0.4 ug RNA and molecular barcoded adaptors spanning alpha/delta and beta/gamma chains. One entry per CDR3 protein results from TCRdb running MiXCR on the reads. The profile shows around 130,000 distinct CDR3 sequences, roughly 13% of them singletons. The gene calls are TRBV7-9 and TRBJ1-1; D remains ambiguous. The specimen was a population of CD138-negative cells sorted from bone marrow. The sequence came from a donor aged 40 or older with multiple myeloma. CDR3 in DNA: TGTGCCAGCAGCTCCGGCGGCAGGAACACTGAAGCTTTCTTT. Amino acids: CASSSGGRNTEAFF.